One sample yielded the 14 T cell receptor beta chains listed below, sequenced in a study of OX40 agonist ivuxolimab in advanced cancers. Sequenced by immunoSEQ multiplex PCR; TCRdb stores in-frame clones only, minus some. The sample shows about 70,000 clones, roughly 90% of them seen only once. The input for sequencing was CD4+ or CD8+ T cells sorted from blood, taken in a trial of the OX40 agonist ivuxolimab. These receptors were taken from an adult with an advanced solid tumor such as melanoma, head and neck, liver or kidney cancer.

The genes are TRBV21-1 and TRBJ1-2. TRBV21-1 is a documented pseudogene. The CDR3 is made up of 12 amino acids. The CDR3 region is CASIPAICGYTF. The CDR3 region has the DNA TGTGCCAGTATTCCTGCTATCTGTGGCTACACCTTC.

This rearrangement joins TRBV4-2 to TRBJ2-3; 9 bases line up with TRBD1. V lost 1 base and J lost 2; bases outside the gene matches: 1. The CDR3 extends over 15 amino acids. CDR1 and CDR2 (germline): LGHNA, YNFKEQ. This CDR3 is CASSQGDRDTDTQYF. The CDR3 region has the DNA TGTGCCAGCAGCCAAGGGGACAGGGACACAGATACGCAGTATTTT.

The rearrangement uses TRBV7-9 and TRBJ2-3; no clear D gene. V was pared by 5 bases and J by 6 bases, with 15 bases between. This CDR3 spans 14 amino acids. CDR1 and CDR2 from the germline V gene are SEHNR and FQNEAQ (reference sequence). CDR3 sequence: CASSAHYQEDTQYF. The CDR3 region has the DNA TGTGCCAGCAGCGCCCACTACCAGGAGGATACGCAGTATTTT.

The gene calls are TRBV19 and TRBJ1-1; TRBD1 matches at 7 bases. Germline loops: CDR1 LNHDA, CDR2 SQIVND (reference sequence). Germline trimming cut 6 bases from V and 0 bases from J; bases unmatched to any gene: 1. This CDR3 comprises 13 residues. The CDR3 loop reads CASSDRVNTEAFF. Written as DNA, the CDR3 is TGTGCCAGTAGCGACAGGGTGAACACTGAAGCTTTCTTT.

V is TRBV30 and J is TRBJ2-7; 12 nucleotides agree with TRBD2. Losses at the gene ends were 2 bases for V and 3 bases for J; bases not matched to a gene: 8. Germline V gene lookup returns CDR1 GTSNPN and CDR2 SVGIG (reference sequence). This CDR3 is 16 amino acids long. For the CDR3, the DNA is TGTGCCTGGAGTTCGGGGACTAGCGGGCGAAACTACGAGCAGTACTTC. As protein: CAWSSGTSGRNYEQYF.

This sequence joins TRBV6-6 and TRBJ1-2, with D possibly being TRBD1 (6 bases). V was clipped by 7 bases and J by 8 bases, with 20 bases between them. This CDR3 has 14 residues. Germline V gene data show CDR1 as MNHNY and CDR2 as SVGAGI (reference sequence). CDR3 in amino acids: CASTNSDRPDGYTF. For the CDR3, the DNA is TGTGCCAGCACCAATTCCGACAGGCCCGACGGCTACACCTTC.

The J gene is TRBJ1-2, the V gene TRBV30, with D possibly TRBD1 on 5 matching bases. The CDR3 is made up of 13 amino acids. Germline CDR1 reads GTSNPN; CDR2 reads SVGIG (reference sequence). V lost 3 bases and J lost 8, with 16 bases in between. This CDR3 is CAWRKDGTGGYTF. In DNA, the CDR3 is TGTGCCTGGAGGAAAGATGGGACGGGGGGCTACACCTTC.

The gene calls are TRBV6-1 and TRBJ2-7; 15 nucleotides match TRBD2. J lost 4 bases, V lost 5 bases, and 3 bases had no gene match. CDR1 is MNHNS, CDR2 SASEGT, per germline. The CDR3 is 15 amino acids. CDR3 DNA sequence: TGTGCCAGCAGTTCGGGACTAGCGGGGGGTTACGAGCAGTACTTC. It specifies CASSSGLAGGYEQYF.

The V gene is TRBV5-4, the J gene TRBJ2-1, with TRBD2 matching 11 bases. CDR1 SGHNT and CDR2 YYREEE come from the germline V gene (reference sequence). V shed 4 bases and J 4 bases; nucleotides not matched to a gene: 7. The CDR3 has 16 amino acids. CDR3 loop: CASSRISGGVYNEQFF. The CDR3 coding sequence is TGTGCCAGCAGCCGGATTAGCGGGGGGGTATACAATGAGCAGTTCTTC.

The chain joins TRBV7-8 to TRBJ2-1; D might be TRBD2 (6 bases). Trimming shortened V by 5 bases and J by 4 bases, and 15 bases separated the two germline ends. CDR1 and CDR2 from the germline V gene are SGHVS and FQNEAQ. The CDR3 loop spans 15 amino acids. CDR3 DNA: TGTGCCAGCAGCCCCCGGCTAGCGCGGTACAATGAGCAGTTCTTC. This encodes CASSPRLARYNEQFF. The variable domain in full, completed from reference TRBV7-8 and TRBJ2-1, reads GAGVSQSPRYKVAKRGQDVALRCDPISGHVSLFWYQQALGQGPEFLTYFQNEAQLDKSGLPSDRFFAERPEGSVSTLKIQRTQQEDSAVYLCASSPRLARYNEQFFGPGTRLTVL.

This sequence joins TRBV7-9 and TRBJ1-2; D gene ambiguous. V shed 5 bases and J shed 0 bases, with 7 bases lying between them. Germline loops: CDR1 SEHNR, CDR2 FQNEAQ (reference sequence). The CDR3 has 13 amino acids. The CDR3 DNA sequence: TGTGCCAGCAGCCATACAGCTAACTATGGCTACACCTTC. Translated, it gives CASSHTANYGYTF.

The chain has TRBV10-1 and TRBJ1-1, with D hard to call. Trimming removed 4 bases at V and 7 bases at J, with 7 bases between. This CDR3 contains 11 residues. The germline CDR1 and CDR2 sequences are WNHNN and SYGVQD (reference sequence). CDR3 coding DNA: TGCGCCAGCAGTGGTGAAGGTGAAGCTTTCTTT. This codes for CASSGEGEAFF.

The chain employs TRBV10-3 and TRBJ2-3, with TRBD2 matching over 12 bases. This CDR3 has 13 residues. Germline CDR1 reads ENHRY; CDR2 reads SYGVKD. With V trimmed by 10 bases and J by 4 bases, 3 bases remained unmatched. The CDR3, as DNA: TGTGCCACACGACTAGCGGGGGCAGATACGCAGTATTTT. Translating it yields CATRLAGADTQYF.

This chain connects TRBV10-3 to TRBJ2-3, with a tentative D call TRBD1 (5 bases). The CDR3 consists of 11 residues. Trimming removed 4 bases at V and 6 bases at J, with 5 bases between. Germline V CDR1 and CDR2: ENHRY, SYGVKD. The CDR3 DNA sequence: TGTGCCATCAGTGCAGGGGATACGCAGTATTTT. It encodes CAISAGDTQYF.